This T cell receptor (beta chain) was sequenced during a study of patients and donors after allogeneic stem cell transplantation. In TCRdb, the RT-PCR reads were re-called with MiXCR into one record per CDR3 protein. The profile shows roughly 40,000 distinct CDR3 sequences, about 30% of them singletons. Between the trimmed V and J ends, which lost 3 bases and 0 bases, there was a span of 21 bases. This CDR3 is 19 amino acids long. This clonotype was found many times. Sequenced sample: blood, either unsorted or a sorted T cell fraction (not recorded which). The origin of this receptor is a human donor who was either an allogeneic HSCT recipient or a stem cell or donor lymphocyte infusion donor (not recorded which). It is not recorded whose cells these are; they may come from a transplant donor. The rearrangement links TRBV12-3 or TRBV12-4 to TRBJ1-3; possible D gene TRBD1, 6 bases. The DNA of the CDR3 is TGTGCCAGCAGTTTTTGGGGAGGGGGGAACGTCCTCTCTGGAAACACCATATATTTT. It translates to CASSFWGGGNVLSGNTIYF.